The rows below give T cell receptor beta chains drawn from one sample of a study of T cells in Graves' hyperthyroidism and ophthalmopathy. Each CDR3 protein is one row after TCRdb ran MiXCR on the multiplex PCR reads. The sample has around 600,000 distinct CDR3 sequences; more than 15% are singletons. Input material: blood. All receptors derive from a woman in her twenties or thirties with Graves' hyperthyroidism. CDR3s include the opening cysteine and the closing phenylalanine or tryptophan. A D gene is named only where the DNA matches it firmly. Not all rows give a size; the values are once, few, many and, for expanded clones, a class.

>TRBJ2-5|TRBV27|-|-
TGTGCCAGCAGTCACAACAGGGTGGTGGAGACCCAGTACTTC
CASSHNRVVETQYF
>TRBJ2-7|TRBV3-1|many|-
TGTGCCAGCAGCCATGCTTACGAGCAGTACTTC
CASSHAYEQYF
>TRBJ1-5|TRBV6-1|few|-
TGTGCCAGCAGTCCCCGAAGTAGAGGGAATCAGCCCCAGCATTTT
CASSPRSRGNQPQHF
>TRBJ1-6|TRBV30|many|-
TGTGCCTGGGGAACAGAGAATAATTCACCCCTCCACTTT
CAWGTENNSPLHF
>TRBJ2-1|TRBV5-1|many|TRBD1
TGCGCCAGCAGCTTCCGGGAGCAGGGGGCGTTCAATGAGCAGTTCTTC
CASSFREQGAFNEQFF
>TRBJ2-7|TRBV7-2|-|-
TGTGCCAGCGCCTCCGGGTTCGAGCAGTACTTC
CASASGFEQYF
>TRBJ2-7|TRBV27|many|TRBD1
TGTGCCAGCAGTTTAAGGTCCGGACAGGGACGGAGCTCCTACGAGCAGTACTTC
CASSLRSGQGRSSYEQYF
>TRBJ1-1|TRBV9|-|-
TGTGCCAGACAGGGCCCCCGGGGGAACACTGAAGCTTTCTTT
CARQGPRGNTEAFF
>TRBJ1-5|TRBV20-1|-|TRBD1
TGCAGTGCTAGGGTGGCGGGGACAGGGGGGATCGGCAATCAGCCCCAGCATTTT
CSARVAGTGGIGNQPQHF
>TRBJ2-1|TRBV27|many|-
TGTGCCAGCAGTTTAAGGGTCCAGGATTGGGATGGTAACAATGAGCAGTTCTTC
CASSLRVQDWDGNNEQFF
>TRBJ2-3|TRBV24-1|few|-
TGTGCCACCAGTGATGGTGGTAGGGGCCGAAACACAGATACGCAGTATTTT
CATSDGGRGRNTDTQYF
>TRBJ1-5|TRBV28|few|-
TGTGCCAGCAGTTTATCTCCAGGGCTCCAGCCCCAGCATTTT
CASSLSPGLQPQHF
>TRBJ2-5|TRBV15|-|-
TGTGCCACCAGCAGAGATGGGCGGACTAAACCCGAGACCCAGTACTTC
CATSRDGRTKPETQYF
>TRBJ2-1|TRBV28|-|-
TGTGCCAGCAGTGTTCAGGGTTTAGGTTACAATGAGCAGTTCTTC
CASSVQGLGYNEQFF
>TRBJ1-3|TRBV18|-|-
TGTGCCAGCTCACCGAAGGTGTTGAACTCTGGAAACACCATATATTTT
CASSPKVLNSGNTIYF
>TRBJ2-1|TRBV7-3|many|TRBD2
TGTGCCAGCAGCTTGGGACTACCCAATGAGCAGTTCTTC
CASSLGLPNEQFF
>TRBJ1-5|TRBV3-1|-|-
TGTGCCAGCAGCCAATTGGGACCTAATCAGCCCCAGCATTTT
CASSQLGPNQPQHF
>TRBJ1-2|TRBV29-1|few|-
TGCAGCGTTCTACCCCGGGACGGGGGTTATGGCTACACCTTC
CSVLPRDGGYGYTF
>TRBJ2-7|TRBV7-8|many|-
TGTGCCAGCAGCTTAAGGGGCAGGGGGGCCTACGAGCAGTACTTC
CASSLRGRGAYEQYF
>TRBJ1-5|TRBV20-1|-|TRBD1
TGCAGTGCTAGCGGGACAGGTAATCAGCCCCAGCATTTT
CSASGTGNQPQHF
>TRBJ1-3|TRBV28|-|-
TGTGCCAGCAGTTGGGGGGGCGTCTCTGGAAACACCATATATTTT
CASSWGGVSGNTIYF
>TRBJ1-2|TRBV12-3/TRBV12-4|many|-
TGTGCCAGCAGTTTAAGGCAGAACTATGGCTACACCTTC
CASSLRQNYGYTF
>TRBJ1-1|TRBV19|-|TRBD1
TGTGCCAGTAGTATAATGGCTGGACAGGGTGAAGCTTTCTTT
CASSIMAGQGEAFF
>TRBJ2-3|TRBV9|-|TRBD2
TGTGCCAGGCATCGGGGGACTAGCGGGACGACAGATACGCAGTATTTT
CARHRGTSGTTDTQYF
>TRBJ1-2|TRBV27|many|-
TGTGCCAGCAGCCCGGACCTCGGCGTGCTCTATGGCTACACCTTC
CASSPDLGVLYGYTF
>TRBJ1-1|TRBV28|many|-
TGTGCCAGCAGTCCACAATTCCGGGGAACTGAAGCTTTCTTT
CASSPQFRGTEAFF
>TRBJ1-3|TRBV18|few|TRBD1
TGTGCCAGCTCAAGTACCGGGACAGACATCTCTGGAAACACCATATATTTT
CASSSTGTDISGNTIYF
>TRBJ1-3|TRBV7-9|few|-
TGTGCCAGCAGCCCGCCCAGTCTCCCCATATATTTT
CASSPPSLPIYF
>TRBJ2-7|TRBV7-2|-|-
TGCGCCAGCAGCCAAGAAATAGCGGCCCAGCATCTCTCCTACGAGCAGTACTTC
CASSQEIAAQHLSYEQYF
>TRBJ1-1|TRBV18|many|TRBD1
TGTGCCAGCTCACCCGTTACAGGGGGCGTAGGAACTGAAGCTTTCTTT
CASSPVTGGVGTEAFF
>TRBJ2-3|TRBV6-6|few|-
TGTGCCAGCAGTTACTCTGGGAGGAGAAACACAGATACGCAGTATTTT
CASSYSGRRNTDTQYF
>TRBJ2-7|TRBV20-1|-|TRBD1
TGCAGTGCCGAGGACAGGGGTCCAATGTCCTACGAGCAGTACTTC
CSAEDRGPMSYEQYF
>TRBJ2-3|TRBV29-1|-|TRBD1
TGCAGCGTTGATACAGGGGAAACAGATACGCAGTATTTT
CSVDTGETDTQYF
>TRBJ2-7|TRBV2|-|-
TGTGCCAGCAGTGCACCCCGGGGCTACTACGAGCAGTACTTC
CASSAPRGYYEQYF
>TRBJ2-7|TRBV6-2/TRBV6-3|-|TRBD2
TGTGCCAGCAGTTACCTACGGCTAGCGGGACCCACCGGCTACGAGCAGTACTTC
CASSYLRLAGPTGYEQYF
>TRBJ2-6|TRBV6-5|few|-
TGTGCCAGCAGTTACTCGTTGGGCAGGAGCTCTGGGGCCAACGTCCTGACTTTC
CASSYSLGRSSGANVLTF
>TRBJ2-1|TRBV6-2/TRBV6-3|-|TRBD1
TGTGCCAGCAGCCCACTAGGACAGGACTTAACCCGGGAGCAGTTCTTC
CASSPLGQDLTREQFF
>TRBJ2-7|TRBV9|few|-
TGTGCCAGCAGCGTAGAGACCGTGGGGGTATACGAGCAGTACTTC
CASSVETVGVYEQYF
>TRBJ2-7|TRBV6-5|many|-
TGTGCCAGCAGTTCAGCAGGGGAATCCTACGAGCAGTACTTC
CASSSAGESYEQYF
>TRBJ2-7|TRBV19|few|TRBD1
TGTGCCAGTAGTGACTCCGGGACAGGGCGCTCCTACGAGCAGTACTTC
CASSDSGTGRSYEQYF
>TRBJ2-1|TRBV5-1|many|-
TGCGCCAGCAGCTTGACTGGCGGAGTAAACAATGAGCAGTTCTTC
CASSLTGGVNNEQFF
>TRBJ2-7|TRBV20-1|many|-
TGCAGTGCTAGAGGTGTTAGCAGAAGCGACCACTACGAGCAGTACTTC
CSARGVSRSDHYEQYF
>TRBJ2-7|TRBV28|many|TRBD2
TGTGCCAGCAGTCGAAGCGGGATGCGAGGCGAGCAGTACTTC
CASSRSGMRGEQYF
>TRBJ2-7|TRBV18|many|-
TGTGCCAGCTCGCAACTACACTACGAGCAGTACTTC
CASSQLHYEQYF
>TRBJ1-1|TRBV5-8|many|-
TGTGCCAGCAGCTTAACGGACAGTCGCACTGAAGCTTTCTTT
CASSLTDSRTEAFF
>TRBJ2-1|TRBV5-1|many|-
TGCGCCAGCAGCTTGACAGGGCCCAACAATGAGCAGTTCTTC
CASSLTGPNNEQFF
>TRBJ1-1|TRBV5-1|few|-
TGCGCCAGCAGCGCGCCTTTACCAGGGATCACTGAAGCTTTCTTT
CASSAPLPGITEAFF
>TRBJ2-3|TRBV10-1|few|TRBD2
TGCGCCAGCAGTGACCGACTAGCGGGAGTGGAGGGCACAGATACGCAGTATTTT
CASSDRLAGVEGTDTQYF
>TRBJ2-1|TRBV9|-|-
TGTGCCAGCAGCGTCATTAGTCGGGATGAGCAGTTCTTC
CASSVISRDEQFF
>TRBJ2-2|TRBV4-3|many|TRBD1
TGCGCCAGCAGCCAGGACAGGGGGAACACCGGGGAGCTGTTTTTT
CASSQDRGNTGELFF
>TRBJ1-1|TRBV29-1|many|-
TGCAGCGGCCAAAACCTGGGAACTGAAGCTTTCTTT
CSGQNLGTEAFF
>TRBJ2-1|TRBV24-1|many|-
TGTGCCACCAGCCTGGGTAGTGTGGATGAGCAGTTCTTC
CATSLGSVDEQFF
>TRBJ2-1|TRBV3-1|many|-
TGTGCCAGCAGCCGGGCCGCCGCAAATGAGCAGTTCTTC
CASSRAAANEQFF
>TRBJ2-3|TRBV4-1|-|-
TGCGCCAGCAGCCAAGTGCTAGCGTTGGATACGCAGTATTTT
CASSQVLALDTQYF
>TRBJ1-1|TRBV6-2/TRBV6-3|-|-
TGTGCCAGCAGTTACACCTGGGGTAACACTGAAGCTTTCTTT
CASSYTWGNTEAFF
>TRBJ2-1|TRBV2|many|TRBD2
TGTGCCAGCAGTTTCGGACTAGAGGTTGTTGAGCAGTTCTTC
CASSFGLEVVEQFF
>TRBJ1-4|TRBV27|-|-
TGTGCCAGCAGTTTATCTTCGGGACGGAGTTTTAATGAAAAACTGTTTTTT
CASSLSSGRSFNEKLFF
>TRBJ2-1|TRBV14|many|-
TGTGCCAGCAGCCCCCGGGGGTTTTCCTACAATGAGCAGTTCTTC
CASSPRGFSYNEQFF
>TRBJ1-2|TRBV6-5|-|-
TGTGCCAGCAGTTCACGTACCCGCCATGAGGGCTACACCTTC
CASSSRTRHEGYTF